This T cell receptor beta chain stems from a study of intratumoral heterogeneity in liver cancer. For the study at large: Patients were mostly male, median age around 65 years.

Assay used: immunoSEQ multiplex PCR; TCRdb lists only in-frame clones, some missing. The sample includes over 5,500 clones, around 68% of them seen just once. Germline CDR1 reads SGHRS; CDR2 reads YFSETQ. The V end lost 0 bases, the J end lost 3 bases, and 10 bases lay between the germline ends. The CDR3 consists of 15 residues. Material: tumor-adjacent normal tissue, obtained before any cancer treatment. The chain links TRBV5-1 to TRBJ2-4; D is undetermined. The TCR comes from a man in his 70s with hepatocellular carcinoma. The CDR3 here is CASSLAGVDKNIQYF. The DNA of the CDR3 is TGCGCCAGCAGCTTGGCCGGTGTTGACAAAAACATTCAGTACTTC.